The sequence of this TCR beta chain was determined in a study of blood T cell repertoires in COVID-19 (dated by TCRdb to about 2020). For the wider study: Collaborator samples came from the United States, Italy and Spain and covered acute and convalescent phases of COVID-19. The dataset comprised deeply sampled blood TCRbeta repertoires from subjects exposed to, actively infected with, or recovered from COVID-19. A freely available public database, intended as a resource for researchers studying the immune response to SARS-CoV-2, is where the repertoires were released. The samples were drawn from two sources: the first 160 participants of the ongoing ImmuneRACE study, and 1,000 to 1,500 subjects contributed by 6 global collaborators. A de-identified subject ID, COVID-19 status, age in years and sex were almost always included in the sample metadata. The prospective study material was composed of cDNA or gDNA derived from T cells, B-cell-depleted T cells, or PBMCs. Where available, HLA class I and class II types were taken from metadata supplied by the sample provider and were not determined by assay-based typing. Overall results and qualifications from the work: How much clinical and demographic metadata was included differed by source and by participant, and the metadata was provided uncurated.

TCRbeta CDR3 regions were amplified from genomic DNA by means of the immunoSEQ Assay, a bias-controlled multiplex PCR. In the source study's methods: Nucleated cell counts per sample were estimated from amplification of reference gene primers within the assay. To quantify the absolute abundance of each unique TCRbeta CDR3 rearrangement, sequence reads were collapsed and filtered. For each sample, productive Simpson clonality was calculated by taking the square root of Simpson's diversity index across productive rearrangements. TCRdb carries this immuneACCESS record with in-frame sequences only. Its versions omit some clonotypes, under half of them owing to an unresolved V gene in the studies checked, with the rest unexplained. V, J and clone size are those of that table, while D and trimming were read from the DNA. This sample lists about 210,000 clones; 80% were detected once. The ten most abundant clones make up under 8% of the sample.

The CDR3 starts with the cysteine, ends with the phenylalanine, and has 14 residues. Kept here is only the CDR3 DNA, which spans 42 bases and is read in frame from base 1. From V the trimming removes 3 bases and from J it removes 6 bases, while the gene matches leave 5 bases of the junction unaccounted for. CDR1 and CDR2 were assigned from the germline V gene as ENHRY and SYGVKD. Whole blood was collected in K2EDTA tubes by collaborating institutions according to the institutions' own protocols. Collaborator samples were shipped for TCRbeta analysis as frozen whole blood, isolated PBMCs, or DNA extracted from either sample type. On this clone itself: It lacks a known antigen. No much larger clone is present one base from it, and per-base qualities are unavailable.

Sequenced sample: peripheral blood. This TCR came from a man between 60 and 75 years old with acute or convalescent COVID-19. Recombination linked TRBV10-3 to TRBJ1-5; 7 central nucleotides agree with TRBD1. In nucleotide form, the sequence is TGTGCCATCAGTGAAAAGGGGGCTGGTCAGCCCCAGCATTTT. Translated, it gives CAISEKGAGQPQHF.